The source of this T cell receptor beta chain is a study of identical twins. TCRdb processed the 5' RACE reads anew with MiXCR; each CDR3 protein has one entry. The table records 250,000 or so distinct CDR3 sequences, 6% to 8% of them present only once. This clonotype has only a few counts. This CDR3 comprises 15 residues. The germline V gene has CDR1 SEHNR and CDR2 FQNEAQ (reference sequence). Unmatched junction bases numbered 6, after V lost 5 bases and J lost 3 bases. These data also featured in a second study, about yellow fever vaccine responses in identical twins.

This clonotype was sampled from a woman in her late teens or twenties in good health. This chain joins TRBV7-9 and TRBJ2-7; 11 bases match TRBD1. The sequencing input was CD8+ T cells sorted from blood. The DNA for the CDR3 is TGTGCCAGCAGCGACGGGACAGGGGGGGTCTACGAGCAGTACTTC. Its translation is CASSDGTGGVYEQYF.